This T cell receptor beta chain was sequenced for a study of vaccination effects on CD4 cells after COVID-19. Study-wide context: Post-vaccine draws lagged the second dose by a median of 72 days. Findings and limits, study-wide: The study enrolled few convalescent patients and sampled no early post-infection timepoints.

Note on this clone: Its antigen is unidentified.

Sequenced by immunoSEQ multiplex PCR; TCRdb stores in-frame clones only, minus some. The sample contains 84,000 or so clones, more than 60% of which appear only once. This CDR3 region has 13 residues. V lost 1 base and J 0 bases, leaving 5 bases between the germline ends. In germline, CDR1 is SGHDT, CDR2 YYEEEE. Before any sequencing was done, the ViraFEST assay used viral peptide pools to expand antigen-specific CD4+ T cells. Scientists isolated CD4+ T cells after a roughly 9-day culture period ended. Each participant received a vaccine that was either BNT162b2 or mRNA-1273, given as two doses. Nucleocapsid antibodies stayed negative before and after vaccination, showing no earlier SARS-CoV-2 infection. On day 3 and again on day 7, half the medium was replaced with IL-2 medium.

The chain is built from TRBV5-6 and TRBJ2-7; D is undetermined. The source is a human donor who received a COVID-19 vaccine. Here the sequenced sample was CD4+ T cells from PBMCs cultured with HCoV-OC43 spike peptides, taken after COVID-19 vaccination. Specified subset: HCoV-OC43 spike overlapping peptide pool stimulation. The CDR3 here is CASSLYGSYEQYV. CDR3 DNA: TGTGCCAGCAGCTTGTATGGCTCCTACGAGCAGTACGTC.